This is a list of T cell receptor beta chains from one sample in a study of blood T cell repertoires in COVID-19. Assay: immunoSEQ multiplex PCR; the TCRdb copy retains only in-frame clones and omits some. This table holds approximately 390,000 clones, around 87% found once. Material for sequencing was peripheral blood. These receptors were obtained from a woman aged 60 to 75 with COVID-19, enrolled during active disease. Both conserved end residues are part of each CDR3. Fields, in order: V gene, D gene, clone size, J gene, CDR3 protein, CDR3 DNA. D genes are given only for firm matches. Clone size is stated in some rows and not others, as once, few, many or a class when expanded.

TRBV7-3	.	.	TRBJ1-5	CASSLRPDQPQHF	TGTGCCAGCAGCCTGAGGCCAGATCAGCCCCAGCATTTT
TRBV5-1	.	.	TRBJ2-2	CASSASSRNTGELFF	TGCGCCAGCAGCGCATCTAGCCGGAACACCGGGGAGCTGTTTTTT
TRBV6-2/TRBV6-3	.	.	TRBJ1-2	CASSYSAAGPYGYTF	TGTGCCAGCAGTTACTCCGCGGCAGGGCCCTATGGCTACACCTTC
TRBV4-2	.	.	TRBJ1-6	CASSQTQSLQGSPLHF	TGTGCCAGCAGCCAGACACAATCCCTACAGGGATCACCCCTCCACTTT
TRBV19	.	.	TRBJ2-5	CASSIVPPETGSVKETQYF	TGTGCCAGTAGTATAGTCCCCCCAGAAACAGGGTCGGTAAAAGAGACCCAGTACTTC
TRBV6-6	.	.	TRBJ1-5	CASRPTGVSNQPQHF	TGTGCCAGCAGACCTACAGGAGTTAGCAATCAGCCCCAGCATTTT
TRBV9	.	.	TRBJ1-4	CASGRGNDEKLFF	TGTGCCAGCGGCCGCGGGAACGACGAAAAACTGTTTTTT
TRBV5-1	TRBD1	.	TRBJ1-5	CASSLGQASNQPQHF	TGCGCCAGCAGCCTAGGACAGGCCAGCAATCAGCCCCAGCATTTT
TRBV7-9	.	.	TRBJ1-2	CASSLNSYLDRGTYGYTF	TGTGCCAGCAGCTTAAATAGCTACCTGGACCGGGGGACCTATGGCTACACCTTC
TRBV27	TRBD1	.	TRBJ2-7	CASSSTGTGRIAYEQYF	TGTGCCAGCAGTTCAACCGGGACAGGACGAATTGCCTACGAGCAGTACTTC
TRBV3-1/TRBV3-2	.	once	TRBJ2-7	CASSLRGSRYEQYF	TGTGCCAGCAGCCTCCGGGGTAGCAGGTACGAGCAGTACTTC
TRBV29-1	.	.	TRBJ1-4	CSVLAGGEKLFF	TGCAGCGTCCTAGCGGGGGGGGAAAAACTGTTTTTT
TRBV13	TRBD2	.	TRBJ2-5	CASSFFRLAGGQSQETQYF	TGTGCCAGCAGCTTCTTCCGACTAGCGGGGGGTCAAAGCCAAGAGACCCAGTACTTC
TRBV6-5	TRBD1	.	TRBJ1-6	CASSYRQGTLSSPLHF	TGTGCCAGCAGTTACCGACAGGGCACCCTTAGTTCACCCCTCCACTTT
TRBV10-1	TRBD2	.	TRBJ2-3	CASSESTSGPDGTQYF	TGCGCCAGCAGTGAGTCGACTAGCGGCCCGGACGGTACGCAGTATTTT
TRBV19	TRBD1	.	TRBJ1-2	CASSIAGRGQSGYTF	TGTGCCAGTAGTATAGCTGGCAGGGGGCAGTCTGGCTACACCTTC
TRBV30	TRBD2	.	TRBJ2-3	CAWASSGGPFRTDTQYF	TGTGCCTGGGCTTCTAGCGGGGGGCCCTTCCGCACAGATACGCAGTATTTT
TRBV5-1	.	few	TRBJ2-3	CASSLAGDFGTDTQYF	TGCGCCAGCAGCTTGGCAGGGGATTTTGGCACAGATACGCAGTATTTT
TRBV19	.	once	TRBJ2-2	CASSKQGGITGELFF	TGTGCCAGTAGTAAACAGGGGGGGATCACCGGGGAGCTGTTTTTT
TRBV19	TRBD1	.	TRBJ1-2	CATYGGQGNYGYTF	TGTGCCACTTACGGAGGACAGGGGAACTATGGCTACACCTTC
TRBV6-1	TRBD1	.	TRBJ1-1	CASSEALLGTGILQAFF	TGTGCCAGCAGTGAAGCGCTTCTTGGGACAGGGATTTTACAAGCTTTCTTT
TRBV11-2	.	.	TRBJ2-3	CASSPWGPTGIEQYF	TGTGCCAGCAGCCCGTGGGGGCCGACAGGTATCGAACAGTATTTT
TRBV27	TRBD1	.	TRBJ1-3	CASSPRQGGGLSGNTIYF	TGTGCCAGCAGTCCTCGACAGGGTGGCGGGCTCTCTGGAAACACCATATATTTT
TRBV3-1/TRBV3-2	.	.	TRBJ1-4	CASSQDGRGGNEKLFF	TGTGCCAGCAGCCAAGACGGGAGAGGCGGTAATGAAAAACTGTTTTTT
TRBV7-3	.	once	TRBJ2-1	CASNSGDNEQFF	TGTGCCAGCAACTCGGGAGACAATGAGCAGTTCTTC
TRBV5-6	.	once	TRBJ1-1	CASSLVGVTANTEAFF	TGTGCCAGCAGCTTGGTTGGCGTGACAGCGAACACTGAAGCTTTCTTT
TRBV2	.	.	TRBJ2-2	CASSRNPGAGELFF	TGTGCCAGCAGTAGAAACCCAGGGGCCGGGGAGCTGTTTTTT
TRBV2	TRBD2	.	TRBJ2-1	CASSQRTSGGVKVF	TGTGCCAGCAGCCAAAGGACTAGCGGGGGGGTAAAGGTCTTC
TRBV6-4	.	.	TRBJ1-5	CASSNQVGQPQHF	TGTGCCAGCAGTAATCAGGTCGGCCAGCCCCAGCATTTT
TRBV28	.	.	TRBJ2-7	CASSLNSPGEQYF	TGTGCCAGCAGTTTAAACAGCCCGGGAGAGCAGTACTTC
TRBV7-6	.	.	TRBJ1-4	CASSSGSNEKLFF	TGTGCCAGCAGCTCGGGTTCTAATGAAAAACTGTTTTTT
TRBV5-6	TRBD2	.	TRBJ2-7	CASSLISGGNPYEQYF	TGTGCCAGCAGCTTGATCTCGGGGGGAAATCCCTACGAGCAGTACTTC